This is a list of T cell receptor beta chains from one sample in a study of shared clonotypes between healthy human individuals. Produced via immunoSEQ multiplex PCR; TCRdb's table is partial and in-frame only. The top ten hold 0.35% to 0.45% of the sample, which has 2 million to 2.5 million clones, roughly 93% seen once. The sample consisted of naive CD4+ T cells from PBMCs. Receptor source: a young man in good health. Some clones in this sample may be carry-over from other donors' samples. Each CDR3 is given with its conserved first and last residue. Each record gives: clone size, J gene, V gene, CDR3 protein. Size is omitted from some rows. Given values are once, few, many or a class for expanded clones.

.,TRBJ2-7,TRBV6-5,CASSSNYEQYF
.,TRBJ2-2,TRBV9,CASSLQTSGATGELFF
.,TRBJ2-7,TRBV28,CASSTLHGQGSYEQYF
.,TRBJ1-2,TRBV4-1,CASSQDARGGFNYGYTF
.,TRBJ1-2,TRBV5-8,CASNEDRVGYGYTF
.,TRBJ1-2,TRBV28,CASNPLDRQHSYGYTF
once,TRBJ1-2,TRBV6-6,CASSYGGYYGYTF
.,TRBJ2-1,TRBV29-1,CSVGPGLAGLNEQFF
.,TRBJ2-2,TRBV10-3,CATAGTENTGELFF
.,TRBJ1-3,TRBV5-1,CASSLLGNSGNTIYF
.,TRBJ2-1,TRBV28,CASTGSKLGLARDNEQFF
.,TRBJ1-2,TRBV19,CASSRDLNYGYTF
.,TRBJ2-7,TRBV18,CASSPPDGGPYEQYF
.,TRBJ1-3,TRBV10-3,CAIGKTGNTIYF
.,TRBJ2-7,TRBV28,CATQALAGGSSYEQYF
.,TRBJ2-1,TRBV9,CASSTAQGAYYNEQFF
.,TRBJ2-3,TRBV5-4,CASSPRRELNTQYF
.,TRBJ2-7,TRBV28,CASGGTSGSNYEQYF
.,TRBJ2-1,TRBV11-2,CASSFGLAGFYNEQFF
.,TRBJ2-1,TRBV29-1,CSVRRTGKYNEQFF
once,TRBJ2-4,TRBV4-2,CASSHRGGQEEIIQYF
once,TRBJ1-5,TRBV30,CAWSYGKGNQPQHF
.,TRBJ1-1,TRBV18,CASSLGGVDTEAFF